Listed here is a single TCR beta chain. The junction departs from the called germline gene at one end, perhaps through a read error. The CDR3 has 15 amino acids. Germline V gives CDR1 SGHRS, CDR2 YFSETQ. The sample belongs to a study of blood T cells in healthy people across ages. Primers used in a second PCR of roughly 7 to 11 cycles were a sample-barcoded 5' primer and a J-beta primer mix. MiXCR was run by TCRdb on the 5' RACE reads, yielding one entry per CDR3 protein. In the table there are 650,000 to 1,000,000 distinct CDR3 sequences, 36% of which are singletons. Per sample, no less than 5.5 micrograms of total RNA were extracted.

The sample consisted of blood. V and J are TRBV5-1 and TRBJ2-3, with a possible D match to TRBD1 (6 bases). The clonotype comes from a man aged 18 to 29 in good health. CDR3 loop: CVSSQNRALGDTQYF. CDR3 nucleotides: TGCGTCAGCAGTCAAAACAGGGCTCTGGGAGATACGCAGTATTTT. The variable domain in full, completed from reference TRBV5-1 and TRBJ2-3, reads KAGVTQTPRYLIKTRGQQVTLSCSPISGHRSVSWYQQTPGQGLQFLFEYFSETQRNKGNFPGRFSGRQFSNSRSEMNVSTLELGDSALYLCVSSQNRALGDTQYFGPGTRLTVL.